This TCR beta chain was documented in a study of shared clonotypes between healthy human individuals. The CDR3 sequence is 11 residues long. Germline CDR1 reads SGHRS; CDR2 reads YFSETQ. Trimming removed 3 bases at V and 2 bases at J, with 3 bases between. Assay used: immunoSEQ multiplex PCR; TCRdb lists only in-frame clones, some missing. The repertoire holds 500,000 to 700,000 clones, with approximately 96% as singletons. Terminally differentiated effector memory CD45RA+ cells were left out of the naive CD8 fraction, which was CD45RO-negative and positively selected for CCR7. The sequenced material came from naive CD8+ T cells sorted from blood. The J gene is TRBJ2-7, the V gene TRBV5-1; no clear D gene. The TCR was taken from a woman aged 25 to 39 in good health. The CDR3: CASSSPYEQYF. In DNA, the CDR3 is TGCGCCAGCAGCTCCCCCTACGAGCAGTACTTC.